This T cell receptor beta chain emerged from a study of PD-1 blockade in classical Hodgkin lymphoma. V lost 2 bases to trimming and J lost 4 bases, with 15 bases between them. Germline values: CDR1 SGDLS, CDR2 YYNGEE. The CDR3 contains 15 residues. General observations from the study: Baseline TCR diversity was reportedly lower in newly diagnosed patients than in healthy donors. It was reported as lower still in relapsed/refractory patients. It was CD4+ TCR diversity, not CD8+, that rose significantly by C4D1.

Sequencing was performed with immunoSEQ multiplex PCR; in TCRdb, only in-frame clones are kept and a portion is missing. The sample holds 40,000 to 45,000 clones, 78% seen once. Following autologous stem cell transplantation, relapse occurred in every patient, and exposure to brentuximab vedotin varied. Best response was recorded as complete response, partial response or progressive disease. In the case of this clone: The antigen remains undetermined.

V is TRBV9 and J is TRBJ1-1; weak D call: TRBD1 (5 bases). Sample: peripheral blood mononuclear cells (PBMCs), taken at baseline. The clonotype was recovered from a human donor with classical Hodgkin lymphoma. The CDR3, as DNA: TGTGCCAGCAGCGTTAATTCCAGGGTGGGCACTGAAGCTTTCTTT. Protein: CASSVNSRVGTEAFF.